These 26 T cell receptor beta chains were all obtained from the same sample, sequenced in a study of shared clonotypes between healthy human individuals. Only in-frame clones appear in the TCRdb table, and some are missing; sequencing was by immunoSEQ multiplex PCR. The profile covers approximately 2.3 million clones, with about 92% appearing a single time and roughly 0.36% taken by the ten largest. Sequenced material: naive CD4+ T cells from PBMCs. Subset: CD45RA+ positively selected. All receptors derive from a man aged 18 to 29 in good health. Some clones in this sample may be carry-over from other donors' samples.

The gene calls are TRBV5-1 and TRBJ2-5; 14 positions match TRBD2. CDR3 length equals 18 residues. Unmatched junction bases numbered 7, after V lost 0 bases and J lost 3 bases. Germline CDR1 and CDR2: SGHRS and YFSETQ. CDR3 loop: CASSLGGLAGALEETQYF. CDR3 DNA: TGCGCCAGCAGCTTGGGGGGACTAGCGGGAGCTTTGGAAGAGACCCAGTACTTC.

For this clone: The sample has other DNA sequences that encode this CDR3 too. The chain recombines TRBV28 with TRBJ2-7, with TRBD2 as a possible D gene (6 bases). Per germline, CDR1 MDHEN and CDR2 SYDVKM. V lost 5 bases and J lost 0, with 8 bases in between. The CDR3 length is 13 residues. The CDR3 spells CASSLGGSYEQYF. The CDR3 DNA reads TGTGCCAGCAGTCTGGGGGGCTCCTACGAGCAGTACTTC.

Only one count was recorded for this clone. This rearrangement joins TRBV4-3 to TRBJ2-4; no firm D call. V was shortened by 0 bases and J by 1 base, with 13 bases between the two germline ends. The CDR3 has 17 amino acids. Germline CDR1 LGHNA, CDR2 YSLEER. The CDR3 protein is CASSQDHTTEAKNIQYF. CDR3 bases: TGCGCCAGCAGCCAAGATCATACCACGGAGGCCAAAAACATTCAGTACTTC.

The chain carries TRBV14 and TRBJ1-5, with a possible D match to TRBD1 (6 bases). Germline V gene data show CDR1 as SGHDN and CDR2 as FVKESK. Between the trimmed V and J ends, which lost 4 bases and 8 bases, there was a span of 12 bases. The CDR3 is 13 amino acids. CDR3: CASSRDIREPQHF. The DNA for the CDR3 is TGTGCCAGCAGCCGGGACATTAGGGAGCCCCAGCATTTT.

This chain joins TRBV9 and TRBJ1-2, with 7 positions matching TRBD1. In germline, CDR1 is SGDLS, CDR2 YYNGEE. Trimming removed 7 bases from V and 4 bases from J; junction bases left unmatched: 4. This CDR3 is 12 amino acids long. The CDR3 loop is CASQDRAYGYTF. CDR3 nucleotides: TGTGCCAGCCAAGACAGGGCCTATGGCTACACCTTC.

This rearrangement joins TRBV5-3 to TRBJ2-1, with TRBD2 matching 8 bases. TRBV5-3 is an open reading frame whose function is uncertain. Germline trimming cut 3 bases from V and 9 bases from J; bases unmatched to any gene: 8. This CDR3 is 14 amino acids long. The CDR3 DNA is TGTGCCAGAAGCTGGACCTTAGCGGGAACTGAGCAGTTCTTC. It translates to CARSWTLAGTEQFF.

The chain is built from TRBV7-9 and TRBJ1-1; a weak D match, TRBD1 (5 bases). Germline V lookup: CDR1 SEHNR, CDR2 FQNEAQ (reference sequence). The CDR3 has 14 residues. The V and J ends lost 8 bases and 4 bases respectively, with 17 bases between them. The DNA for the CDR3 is TGTGCCAGCGATCAGGACATCCATTCCACTGAAGCTTTCTTT. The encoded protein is CASDQDIHSTEAFF.

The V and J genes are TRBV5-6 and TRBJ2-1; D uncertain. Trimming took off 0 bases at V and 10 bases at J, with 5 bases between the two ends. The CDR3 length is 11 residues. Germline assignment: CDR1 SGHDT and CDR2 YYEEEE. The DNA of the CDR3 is TGTGCCAGCAGCTTGGAACTGGAGCAGTTCTTC. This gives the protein CASSLELEQFF. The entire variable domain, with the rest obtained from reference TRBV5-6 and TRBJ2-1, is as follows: DAGVTQSPTHLIKTRGQQVTLRCSPKSGHDTVSWYQQALGQGPQFIFQYYEEEERQRGNFPDRFSGHQFPNYSSELNVNALLLGDSALYLCASSLELEQFFGPGTRLTVL.

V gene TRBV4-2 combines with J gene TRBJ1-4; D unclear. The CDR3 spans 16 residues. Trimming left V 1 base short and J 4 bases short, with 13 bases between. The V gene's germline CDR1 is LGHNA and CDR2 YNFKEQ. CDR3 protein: CASSQVPYENNEKLFF. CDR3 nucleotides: TGTGCCAGCAGCCAAGTTCCGTACGAGAATAATGAAAAACTGTTTTTT.

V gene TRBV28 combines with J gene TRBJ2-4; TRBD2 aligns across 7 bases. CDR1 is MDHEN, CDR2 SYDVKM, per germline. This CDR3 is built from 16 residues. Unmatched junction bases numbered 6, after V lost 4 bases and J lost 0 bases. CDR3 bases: TGTGCCAGCAGTTCCGGGGGGAGCTTAGCCAAAAACATTCAGTACTTC. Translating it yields CASSSGGSLAKNIQYF.

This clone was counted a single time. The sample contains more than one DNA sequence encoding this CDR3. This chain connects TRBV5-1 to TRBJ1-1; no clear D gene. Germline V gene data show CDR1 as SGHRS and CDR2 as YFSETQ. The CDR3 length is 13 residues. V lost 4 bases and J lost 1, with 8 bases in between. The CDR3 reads CASSLDPNTEAFF. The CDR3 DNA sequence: TGCGCCAGCAGCCTCGACCCGAACACTGAAGCTTTCTTT. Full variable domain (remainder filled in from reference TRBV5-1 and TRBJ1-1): KAGVTQTPRYLIKTRGQQVTLSCSPISGHRSVSWYQQTPGQGLQFLFEYFSETQRNKGNFPGRFSGRQFSNSRSEMNVSTLELGDSALYLCASSLDPNTEAFFGQGTRLTVV.

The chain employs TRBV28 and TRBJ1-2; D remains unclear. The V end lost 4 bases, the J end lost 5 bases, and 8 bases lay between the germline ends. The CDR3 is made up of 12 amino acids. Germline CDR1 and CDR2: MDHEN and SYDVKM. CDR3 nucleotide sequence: TGTGCCAGCAGTTCCGAATTATATGGCTACACCTTC. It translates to CASSSELYGYTF.

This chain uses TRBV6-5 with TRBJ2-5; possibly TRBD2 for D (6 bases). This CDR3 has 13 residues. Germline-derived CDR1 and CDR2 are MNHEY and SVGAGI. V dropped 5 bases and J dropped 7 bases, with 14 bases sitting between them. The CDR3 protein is CASSNDVGGTQYF. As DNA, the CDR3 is TGTGCCAGCAGTAATGACGTGGGAGGGACCCAGTACTTC.

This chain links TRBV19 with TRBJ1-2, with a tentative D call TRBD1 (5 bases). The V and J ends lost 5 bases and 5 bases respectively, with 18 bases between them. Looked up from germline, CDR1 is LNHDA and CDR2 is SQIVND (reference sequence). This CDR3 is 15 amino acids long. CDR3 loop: CASSVPGRGEYGYTF. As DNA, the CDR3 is TGTGCCAGTAGTGTGCCGGGACGCGGAGAATATGGCTACACCTTC.

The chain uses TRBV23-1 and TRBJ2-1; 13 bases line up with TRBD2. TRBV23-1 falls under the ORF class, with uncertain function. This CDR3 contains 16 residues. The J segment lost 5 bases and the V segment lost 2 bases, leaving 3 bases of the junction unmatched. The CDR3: CASSQGTSGRDNEQFF. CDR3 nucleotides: TGCGCCAGCAGTCAAGGTACTAGCGGGAGGGACAATGAGCAGTTCTTC.

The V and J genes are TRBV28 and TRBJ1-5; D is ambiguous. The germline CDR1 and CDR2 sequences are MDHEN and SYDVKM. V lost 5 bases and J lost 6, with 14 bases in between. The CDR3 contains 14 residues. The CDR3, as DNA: TGTGCCAGCAGTCCAGGACGAGAGGGTCAGCCCCAGCATTTT. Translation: CASSPGREGQPQHF.

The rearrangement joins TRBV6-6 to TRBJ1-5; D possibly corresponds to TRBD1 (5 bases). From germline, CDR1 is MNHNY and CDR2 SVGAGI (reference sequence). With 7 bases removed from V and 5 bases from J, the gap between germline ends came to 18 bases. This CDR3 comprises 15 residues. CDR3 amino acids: CASTPRAGGDQPQHF. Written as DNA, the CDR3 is TGTGCCAGCACTCCCCGGGCGGGGGGAGATCAGCCCCAGCATTTT.

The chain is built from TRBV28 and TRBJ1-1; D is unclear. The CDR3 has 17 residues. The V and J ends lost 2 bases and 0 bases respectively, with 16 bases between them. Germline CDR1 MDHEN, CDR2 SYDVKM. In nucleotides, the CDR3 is TGTGCCAGCAGTTTAGTCCGGTTTGCGGCTATGAACACTGAAGCTTTCTTT. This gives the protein CASSLVRFAAMNTEAFF.

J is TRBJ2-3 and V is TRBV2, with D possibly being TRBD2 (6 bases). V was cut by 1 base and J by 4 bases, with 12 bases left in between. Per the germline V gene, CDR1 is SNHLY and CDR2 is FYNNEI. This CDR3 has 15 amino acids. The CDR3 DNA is TGTGCCAGCAGTGAAGTCGGAGGGGTCCCAGATACGCAGTATTTT. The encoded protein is CASSEVGGVPDTQYF.

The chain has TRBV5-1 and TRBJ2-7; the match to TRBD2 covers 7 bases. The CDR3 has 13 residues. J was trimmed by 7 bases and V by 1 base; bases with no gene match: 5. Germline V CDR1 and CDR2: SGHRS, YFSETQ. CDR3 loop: CASSLSGANEQYF. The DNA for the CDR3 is TGCGCCAGCAGCTTGAGCGGGGCGAATGAGCAGTACTTC.

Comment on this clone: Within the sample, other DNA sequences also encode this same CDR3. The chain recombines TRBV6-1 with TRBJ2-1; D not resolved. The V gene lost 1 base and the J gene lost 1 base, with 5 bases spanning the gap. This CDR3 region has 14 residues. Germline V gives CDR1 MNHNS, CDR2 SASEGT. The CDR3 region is CASSEVGSYNEQFF. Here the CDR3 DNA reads TGTGCCAGCAGTGAAGTAGGGTCCTACAATGAGCAGTTCTTC.

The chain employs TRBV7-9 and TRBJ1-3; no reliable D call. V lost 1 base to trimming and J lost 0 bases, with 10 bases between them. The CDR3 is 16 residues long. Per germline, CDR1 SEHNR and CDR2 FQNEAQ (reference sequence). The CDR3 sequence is CASSLVGQSSGNTIYF. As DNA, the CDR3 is TGTGCCAGCAGCTTAGTTGGGCAGAGCTCTGGAAACACCATATATTTT. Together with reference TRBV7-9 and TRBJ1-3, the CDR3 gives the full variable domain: DTGVSQNPRHKITKRGQNVTFRCDPISEHNRLYWYRQTLGQGPEFLTYFQNEAQLEKSRLLSDRFSAERPKGSFSTLEIQRTEQGDSAMYLCASSLVGQSSGNTIYFGEGSWLTVV.

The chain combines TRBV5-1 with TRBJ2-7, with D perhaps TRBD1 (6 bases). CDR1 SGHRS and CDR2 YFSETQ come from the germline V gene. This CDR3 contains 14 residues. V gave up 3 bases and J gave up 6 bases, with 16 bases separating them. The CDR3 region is CASSSQGYPGEQYF. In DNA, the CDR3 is TGCGCCAGCAGCTCCCAGGGGTACCCGGGCGAGCAGTACTTC.

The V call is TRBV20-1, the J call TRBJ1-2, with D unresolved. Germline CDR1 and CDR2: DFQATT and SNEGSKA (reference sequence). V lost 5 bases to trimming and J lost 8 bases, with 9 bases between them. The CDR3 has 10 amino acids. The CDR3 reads CSAYRGGYTF. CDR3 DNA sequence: TGCAGTGCTTACAGAGGCGGCTACACCTTC.

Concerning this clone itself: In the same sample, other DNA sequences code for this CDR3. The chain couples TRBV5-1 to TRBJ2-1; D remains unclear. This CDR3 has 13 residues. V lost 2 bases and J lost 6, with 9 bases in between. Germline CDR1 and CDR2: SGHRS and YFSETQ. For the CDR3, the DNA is TGCGCCAGCAGCTTTGGGGTCGGCAATGAGCAGTTCTTC. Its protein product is CASSFGVGNEQFF.

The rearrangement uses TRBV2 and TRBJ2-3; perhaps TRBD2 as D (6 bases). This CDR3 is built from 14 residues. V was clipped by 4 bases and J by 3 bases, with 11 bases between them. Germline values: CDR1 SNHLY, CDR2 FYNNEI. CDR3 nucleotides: TGTGCCAGCAGTGCGGGACTGGAAACAGATACGCAGTATTTT. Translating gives CASSAGLETDTQYF.